The 20 T cell receptor beta chains given below trace back to one sample, sequenced in a study of cytomegalovirus exposure and HLA in healthy donors. PCR involved 60 Vbeta and 13 Jbeta primers. Data came from immunoSEQ multiplex PCR; TCRdb stores just in-frame clones and leaves some out. The sample shows about 140,000 clones, about 80% of them seen only once. Sequencing used PBMCs. These receptors were taken from a male donor in good health and CMV-seropositive.

The J gene is TRBJ1-4, the V gene TRBV4-3, with D maybe TRBD1 (6 bases). Germline CDR1 is LGHNA and CDR2 is YSLEER. The V gene lost 0 bases and the J gene lost 1 base, with 6 bases spanning the gap. There are 15 residues in the CDR3. CDR3 in amino acids: CASSQDRGTNEKLFF. The CDR3 DNA is TGCGCCAGCAGCCAAGACAGGGGAACTAATGAAAAACTGTTTTTT.

The rearrangement links TRBV18 to TRBJ2-7; 7 bases fit TRBD2. V trimming: 0 bases; J trimming: 2 bases; junction bases outside the gene matches: 1. The CDR3 consists of 14 residues. CDR1 is KGHSH, CDR2 LQKENI, per germline. DNA of the CDR3: TGTGCCAGCTCACCACCGGGAGGGACCTACGAGCAGTACTTC. It yields the protein CASSPPGGTYEQYF.

The chain recombines TRBV11-3 with TRBJ2-1; the match to TRBD2 covers 8 bases. Germline loops: CDR1 SGHNT, CDR2 YENEEA. Germline trimming cut 5 bases from V and 7 bases from J; bases unmatched to any gene: 13. There are 16 residues in the CDR3. The CDR3 DNA reads as TGTGCCAGCAGCACGACCACTAGCGGAGGACCGAATGAGCAGTTCTTC. As protein: CASSTTTSGGPNEQFF.

V and J are TRBV2 and TRBJ2-3; TRBD2 matches at 8 bases. The CDR3 is made up of 15 amino acids. J was trimmed by 2 bases and V by 2 bases; bases with no gene match: 3. CDR1 and CDR2 (germline): SNHLY, FYNNEI. CDR3 amino acids: CASSERLAYTDTQYF. The DNA of the CDR3 is TGTGCCAGCAGTGAAAGACTAGCGTACACAGATACGCAGTATTTT.

The chain uses TRBV11-2 and TRBJ1-2; a possible D gene is TRBD1 (6 bases). Germline V gene data show CDR1 as SGHAT and CDR2 as FQNNGV. The CDR3 sequence is 12 residues long. V gave up 5 bases and J gave up 4 bases, with 8 bases separating them. In nucleotides, the CDR3 is TGTGCCAGCAGCCCGGACAGCTATGGCTACACCTTC. Its translation: CASSPDSYGYTF. Combining the CDR3 with reference TRBV11-2 and TRBJ1-2 gives the whole variable domain EAGVAQSPRYKIIEKRQSVAFWCNPISGHATLYWYQQILGQGPKLLIQFQNNGVVDDSQLPKDRFSAERLKGVDSTLKIQPAKLEDSAVYLCASSPDSYGYTFGSGTRLTVV.

J is TRBJ1-5 and V is TRBV7-2, with D perhaps matching TRBD1 (6 bases). The CDR3 extends over 15 amino acids. Germline CDR1 SGHTA, CDR2 FQGNSA. Trimming took 1 base from V and 0 from J, leaving 7 bases between them. The CDR3 nucleotides read TGTGCCAGCAGCTTAGGGGACACTAGCAATCAGCCCCAGCATTTT. This encodes CASSLGDTSNQPQHF.

This chain links TRBV19 with TRBJ1-5; no firm D call. CDR3 size: 17 residues. The V end was cut by 2 bases, the J end by 1 base, with 15 bases between. The germline V gene encodes CDR1 LNHDA and CDR2 SQIVND (reference sequence). The CDR3 spells CASSIINYDGSNQPQHF. For the CDR3, the DNA is TGTGCCAGTAGTATAATAAACTACGACGGGAGCAATCAGCCCCAGCATTTT.

The chain has TRBV5-6 and TRBJ1-2; TRBD1 agrees at 8 bases. This CDR3 region has 14 residues. After removal of 4 bases from V and 3 bases from J, the junction contained 5 bases not matched to a gene. Germline values: CDR1 SGHDT, CDR2 YYEEEE. The CDR3 DNA follows: TGTGCCAGCAGCCAAGGACAGGGTGACTATGGCTACACCTTC. Its protein is CASSQGQGDYGYTF.

The chain couples TRBV28 to TRBJ1-4, with D perhaps TRBD1 (5 bases). CDR3 length: 14 amino acids. Germline assignment: CDR1 MDHEN and CDR2 SYDVKM. Trimming cost V 3 bases and J 11 bases, with 16 bases left between them. In nucleotides, the CDR3 is TGTGCCAGCAGTTTCCGAGTCCCCGGGGGTAAACTGTTTTTT. Translated, it gives CASSFRVPGGKLFF.

The chain links TRBV13 to TRBJ2-3, with TRBD2 matching 10 bases. The CDR3 contains 16 residues. Per germline, CDR1 PRHDT and CDR2 FYEKMQ (reference sequence). Trimming at V came to 2 bases and at J to 3 bases, leaving 5 bases not matched to a gene. The CDR3 DNA sequence: TGTGCCAGCAGCTTAATGAGCGGGGGGGAAACAGATACGCAGTATTTT. This codes for CASSLMSGGETDTQYF.

The chain carries TRBV7-6 and TRBJ2-3, with 7 bases identical to TRBD2. Germline values: CDR1 SGHVS, CDR2 FNYEAQ. The CDR3 is 15 amino acids. With V trimmed by 1 base and J by 3 bases, 4 bases remained unmatched. The CDR3 reads CASSLVGGGTDTQYF. The CDR3 region has the DNA TGTGCCAGCAGCTTAGTTGGGGGGGGTACAGATACGCAGTATTTT.

The CDR3 DNA follows: TGTGCCAGCACCCCGGGGGGGAACCTCTACGAGCAGTACTTC. Protein: CASTPGGNLYEQYF. This chain connects TRBV7-9 to TRBJ2-7; 8 nucleotides agree with TRBD2. J lost 3 bases, V lost 7 bases, and 8 bases had no gene match. CDR1 is SEHNR, CDR2 FQNEAQ, per germline (reference sequence). CDR3 size: 14 residues.

This clone was recorded a few times. The chain links TRBV11-3 to TRBJ2-5; 14 bases line up with TRBD2. There are 17 residues in the CDR3. V was pared by 4 bases and J by 5 bases, with 9 bases of the junction left unmatched. The germline V gene has CDR1 SGHNT and CDR2 YENEEA. This CDR3 reads CASSSGTGLAGVETQYF. DNA for the CDR3: TGTGCCAGCAGCTCAGGAACGGGACTAGCGGGAGTGGAGACCCAGTACTTC.

V usage is TRBV14 and J usage is TRBJ1-2, with TRBD1 identical over 10 bases. The CDR3 extends over 17 amino acids. Germline CDR1 reads SGHDN; CDR2 reads FVKESK. V lost 0 bases, J lost 6 bases, and 10 bases stayed unmatched. CDR3 region: CASSQDVRDRGKDGYTF. The CDR3 nucleotides read TGTGCCAGCAGCCAAGATGTTAGGGACAGGGGCAAGGATGGCTACACCTTC.

The chain carries TRBV23-1 and TRBJ2-5; 9 bases map to TRBD1. The J call is doubtful: the DNA matches TRBJ2-7 better. TRBV23-1 is identified as an open reading frame with a role that is uncertain. CDR3 length: 14 amino acids. This CDR3 reads CASSWDRADYEQYF. DNA of the CDR3: TGCGCCAGCAGCTGGGACAGGGCTGACTACGAGCAGTACTTC.

This chain uses TRBV5-1 with TRBJ2-1, with no clear D. Trimming shortened V by 3 bases and J by 2 bases, and 15 bases separated the two germline ends. Looked up from germline, CDR1 is SGHRS and CDR2 is YFSETQ. The CDR3 contains 16 residues. CDR3 DNA: TGCGCCAGCAGCTCAACAGATCTGCATCCCTACAATGAGCAGTTCTTC. It codes for CASSSTDLHPYNEQFF. Full variable domain (outside the CDR3, taken from reference TRBV5-1 and TRBJ2-1): KAGVTQTPRYLIKTRGQQVTLSCSPISGHRSVSWYQQTPGQGLQFLFEYFSETQRNKGNFPGRFSGRQFSNSRSEMNVSTLELGDSALYLCASSSTDLHPYNEQFFGPGTRLTVL.

The gene calls are TRBV5-8 and TRBJ1-1; D gene uncertain. Germline V gene lookup returns CDR1 SGHTS and CDR2 YDEGEE. V was pared by 1 base and J by 1 base, with 14 bases between. This CDR3 spans 16 amino acids. CDR3 nucleotide sequence: TGTGCCAGCAGCTTGACCGGGTTCAATGGGAACACTGAAGCTTTCTTT. This translates into CASSLTGFNGNTEAFF.

This clone came up once. The rearrangement joins TRBV15 to TRBJ1-2; TRBD1 might be the D (5 bases). Germline V lookup: CDR1 LNHNV, CDR2 YYDKDF (reference sequence). The germline V and J ends were trimmed by 0 bases and 4 bases, with 9 bases remaining between them. CDR3 length: 14 amino acids. This CDR3 is CATSREGGSYGYTF. The CDR3 DNA sequence: TGTGCCACCAGCAGAGAGGGGGGTAGCTATGGCTACACCTTC.

V and J are TRBV9 and TRBJ1-5; D gene unclear. Germline values: CDR1 SGDLS, CDR2 YYNGEE. CDR3 size: 16 residues. Trimming left V 3 bases short and J 3 bases short, with 16 bases between. CDR3 in DNA: TGTGCCAGCAGCGCTTACTGGGAGAGTTACAATCAGCCCCAGCATTTT. Translated, it gives CASSAYWESYNQPQHF. The full variable domain, its missing parts supplied by reference TRBV9 and TRBJ1-5, is DSGVTQTPKHLITATGQRVTLRCSPRSGDLSVYWYQQSLDQGLQFLIQYYNGEERAKGNILERFSAQQFPDLHSELNLSSLELGDSALYFCASSAYWESYNQPQHFGDGTRLSIL.

The genes are TRBV7-9 and TRBJ1-5, with 9 nucleotides matching TRBD1. V shed 4 bases and J 11 bases; nucleotides not matched to a gene: 9. CDR3 length: 14 amino acids. Germline CDR1 SEHNR, CDR2 FQNEAQ (reference sequence). CDR3 nucleotides: TGTGCCAGCAGCTCTACAGGGGGCTCGAGAACCCAGCATTTT. It specifies CASSSTGGSRTQHF.